A selection of T cell receptor beta chains follows, all from one sample in a study of Ad26.COV2.S vaccination and SARS-CoV-2 variants. Sequenced by immunoSEQ multiplex PCR; TCRdb stores in-frame clones only, minus some. The table lists around 340,000 clones, around 89% of them singletons. The specimen was peripheral blood, collected in a trial of Ad26.COV2.S vaccine versus placebo. The source of these receptors is a person between 18 and 60 years old who received the Ad26.COV2.S COVID-19 vaccine or a placebo. Each CDR3 is given with its conserved first and last residue. The D gene is left open where the match is weak. Clone size is not always given. Where it is, it says once, few, many or a class for expanded clones.

TRBJ2-7 TRBV10-2 - - CASSTLGGNYEQYF
TRBJ1-1 TRBV6-6 - - CASSTRGVGTEAFF
TRBJ1-5 TRBV15 once TRBD1 CATSRVSGTGNQPQHF
TRBJ2-6 TRBV7-2 - TRBD1 CASSSGQGLRGANVLTF
TRBJ2-7 TRBV10-1 few TRBD2 CASSVASGGYEQYF
TRBJ1-1 TRBV2 - - CASSPSDMNTEAFF
TRBJ1-6 TRBV6-1 - - CASSEEPGLSPLHF
TRBJ2-1 TRBV27 - - CASSLSQYNEQFF
TRBJ2-7 TRBV30 - - CAWNRDGTYEQYF
TRBJ2-1 TRBV30 - - CAWSVPPQLKQFF
TRBJ2-2 TRBV6-4 - - CASSDRGWDTGELFF
TRBJ2-3 TRBV7-2 - TRBD2 CASSLNPAGVTDTQYF
TRBJ2-7 TRBV5-5 once - CASSLTEIAYEQYF
TRBJ2-1 TRBV15 few TRBD2 CATSRDPSGGSYNEQFF
TRBJ1-1 TRBV6-5 - - CASREDNVKTEAFF
TRBJ2-7 TRBV4-1 - - CASSQEGPPDLDEQYF
TRBJ1-1 TRBV13 - - CASSLGRVRSGAFF
TRBJ2-1 TRBV9 - TRBD2 CASSAGGNSGREQFF
TRBJ2-5 TRBV11-2 - - CASSFHQQETQYF
TRBJ2-1 TRBV5-1 - - CASSLAPGGNNEQFF
TRBJ2-3 TRBV7-2 - TRBD2 CASSMKTSGGNTDTQYF
TRBJ2-5 TRBV27 once - CASRRQAQETQYF
TRBJ2-5 TRBV5-4 - TRBD1 CASSLWTGGAKRRQETQYF
TRBJ2-7 TRBV11-3 - - CASSFGSHPLYEQYF
TRBJ1-1 TRBV28 few TRBD1 CASTTGTDTEAFF
TRBJ2-3 TRBV10-3 - - CAISDKTTTLDTQYF
TRBJ2-1 TRBV5-1 once - CASSLDGYNEQFF
TRBJ1-2 TRBV9 - - CASSVGRYYGYTF
TRBJ2-7 TRBV4-1 - TRBD2 CASSQSELAGGAYEQYF
TRBJ2-5 TRBV28 - TRBD1 CASTKGTRQGTQYF
TRBJ2-1 TRBV7-2 - TRBD1 CASSLLTGGASYNEQFF
TRBJ2-1 TRBV4-1 - TRBD2 CASSQGPAGGYNEQFF
TRBJ2-7 TRBV10-2 - - CASSDRAANEQYF
TRBJ2-3 TRBV12-5 - TRBD2 CASGIPGLAGVNTQYF
TRBJ2-1 TRBV5-1 - - CASSPSGRGYNEQFF
TRBJ2-7 TRBV7-2 - - CASSFRRVNSYEQYF
TRBJ2-1 TRBV7-3 - TRBD1 CASSPGTGGFAEQFF
TRBJ2-1 TRBV10-3 - - CAISEAMVGIINNEQFF
TRBJ2-1 TRBV11-2 - - CASSLVRSNEQFF
TRBJ2-5 TRBV18 - - CASSPPDRLFETQYF
TRBJ2-5 TRBV5-1 - TRBD2 CASSISGSGETQYF
TRBJ2-1 TRBV7-8 - TRBD2 CASSTSGVSYNEQFF
TRBJ2-6 TRBV23-1 few - CASSQSRTHHSSGANVLTF
TRBJ1-3 TRBV7-9 - - CASSSDQRGLPSGNTIYF
TRBJ1-2 TRBV15 - TRBD1 CATSFRPGQGIPNYGYTF
TRBJ2-1 TRBV4-3 - - CASSPRTFNEQFF
TRBJ2-1 TRBV28 - TRBD2 CASSIGTSGSHEQFF
TRBJ1-2 TRBV9 - - CASSGRADNYGYTF
TRBJ2-1 TRBV21-1 - - CASRWDIINEQFF
TRBJ2-3 TRBV9 - TRBD2 CASSASGFTDTQYF